This T cell receptor (beta chain) was identified during a study of T cells in Graves' hyperthyroidism and ophthalmopathy. An absence of ophthalmopathy progression within 18 months meant stable Graves' hyperthyroidism. Used for diagnoses were clinical symptoms, serum thyroxine and TRAb, thyroid ultrasound and orbital computed tomography. This clonotype was counted many times. The CDR3 sequence is 19 residues long. The germline V gene encodes CDR1 MGHRA and CDR2 YSYEKL. Deletions cut 4 bases from V and 0 bases from J, with 23 bases between. TCR beta CDR3 sequences were amplified from RNA transcripts. First-round RT-PCR with HTBI primers amplified the TCR CDR3 region. TCRdb reprocessed the multiplex PCR reads with MiXCR, giving one entry per CDR3 protein. The sample holds about 400,000 distinct CDR3 sequences, about a sixth seen once.

The V call is TRBV4-1, the J call TRBJ2-3; D possibly uses TRBD1 or TRBD2 (6 bases each). The sequence was collected from a woman aged 18-35 years with Graves' hyperthyroidism. Material: blood. CDR3 DNA sequence: TGCGCCAGCAGCCCCCCTCAGGGGCGCGGGGCGGCTAGCACAGATACGCAGTATTTT. It yields the protein CASSPPQGRGAASTDTQYF.